This TCR beta chain was sequenced for a study of neurological immune-mediated disorders (dated by TCRdb to about 2019). Describing the broader study: The study compared peripheral blood TCR-beta repertoires of HTLV-I-associated myelopathy (HAM/TSP) patients, multiple sclerosis patients and healthy controls using UMI-based sequencing. The approximately 110 TCR-beta libraries covered PBMC samples along with longitudinal samples, technical triplicates, and paired sorted CD4+ and CD8+ T-cell subsets. The cohort comprised 68 subjects: roughly 14 HAM/TSP patients, approximately 34 multiple sclerosis patients and 20 healthy controls. Paper-wide results and their limitations: The highest TCR clonal expansion was observed in HAM/TSP patients, whereas the lowest was observed in MS patients, even when compared with healthy controls. Across subjects, expanded clones never shared an identical CDR3 amino acid sequence, which suggests that the TCR-beta repertoires in every group were private.

cDNA synthesis used template-switch 5'RACE with a primer carrying a 10-nucleotide random unique molecular identifier tagging each TCR transcript. Over 200 million TCR-beta sequences, covering 15-18 subjects, were produced in each sequencing run. The RNeasy kit was used for extraction of total RNA. Using the KAPA Real-time Library Amplification kit, TCR-beta VDJ regions were amplified with primers for the TCR constant region and the 5'RACE anchor. Sample indexes and Illumina adaptors were added in a first PCR, after which library yield was increased in a second PCR. After purification with Ampure beads, the TCR product of roughly 650 bp was size-selected on a 2% E-gel SizeSelection system. Library quality was checked on a Bioanalyzer, concentration was measured with Qubit, and libraries were quantified with the Kapa Library Quantification kit before pooling. Libraries were sequenced paired-end 2 x 150 bp on an Illumina HiSeq 2500. To increase sequence diversity, about 25-31% phiX was spiked into each library pool. Under the source paper's analysis protocol: The quality-filtered reads were processed with the UMI-based MiGEC pipeline, whose error correction step removed more than 80% of the raw TCR sequences. IMGT germline references were used for aligning VDJ genes, and each clonotype was defined as a unique CDR3 amino acid sequence together with its V-J genes. Clonal expansion, Shannon diversity and CDR3 relatedness were evaluated with VDJtools (CalcPairwiseDistances, ClusterSamples), while phylogenetic trees were built in CLCbio workbench. Expanded clones were defined as having at least 8 unique UMIs, based on coefficient-of-variation modelling across technical triplicates. TCRdb reran the public reads through fastp at Q25 and MiXCR, keeping productive beta chains. Identical CDR3 protein sequences are pooled into one entry, listed with their most common genes and DNA. The V and J calls reflect TCRdb's pipeline rather than the authors' work. The sample yields around 30,000 distinct CDR3 sequences; about 4% were counted once. Clones ranked in the top ten supply approximately 23% of the sample.

Healthy controls were blood bank volunteers in Maryland, USA. For the sorted-subset TCR libraries, the starting material was over 750,000 sorted CD4+ or CD8+ T cells. Peripheral blood was subjected to Ficoll-Hypaque density gradient centrifugation to isolate PBMCs, which were then cryopreserved in liquid nitrogen. The study also sequenced paired sorted CD4+ and CD8+ subsets from healthy controls, HAM/TSP patients and MS patients. Regarding this clonotype: Its recognized antigen is unknown. The input lacks base qualities; no much larger clone sits a single base away.

The sample comprised CD4+ T cells from blood. This receptor was taken from a middle-aged woman in good health.

The DNA sequence is given as TGTGCCAGCAGTGAACGAGCTGGGATCGTAACCTACGAGCAGTACTTC. It encodes CASSERAGIVTYEQYF. In this chain, TRBV6-1 is recombined with TRBJ2-7, with no reliable assignment of the D segment. CDR1 and CDR2, looked up from the germline V gene, are MNHNS and SASEGT. The CDR3 numbers 16 residues from cysteine through phenylalanine. Only the CDR3 DNA is retained, 48 bases long and in frame from the first base. V is pared back by 2 bases and J by 2 bases, with 16 bases lying between the germline termini.